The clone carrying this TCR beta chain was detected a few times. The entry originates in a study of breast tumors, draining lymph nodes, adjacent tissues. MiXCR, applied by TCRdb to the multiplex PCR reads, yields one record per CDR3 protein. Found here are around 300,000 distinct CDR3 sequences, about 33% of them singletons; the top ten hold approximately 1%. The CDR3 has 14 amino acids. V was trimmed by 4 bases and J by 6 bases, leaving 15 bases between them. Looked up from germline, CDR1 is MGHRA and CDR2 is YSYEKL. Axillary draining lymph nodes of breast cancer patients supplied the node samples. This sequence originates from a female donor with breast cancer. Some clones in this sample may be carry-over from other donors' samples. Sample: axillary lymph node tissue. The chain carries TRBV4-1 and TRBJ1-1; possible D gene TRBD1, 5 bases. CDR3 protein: CASSLPRDGSEAFF. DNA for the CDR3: TGCGCCAGCAGCCTCCCCAGGGATGGCTCTGAAGCTTTCTTT.